This T cell receptor (beta chain) was found in a study of PD-L1 blockade in urothelial cancer. Study details: When blood samples were assessed, the median T cell count was about 130,000.

Regarding time point: pretreatment peripheral blood. The diagnosis in patients was locally advanced or metastatic urothelial carcinoma. Samples were collected from each patient before treatment and during treatment. Each patient gave between 1 and 8 of them in total. Only in-frame clones appear in the TCRdb table, and some are missing; sequencing was by immunoSEQ multiplex PCR. The table has 70,000 to 95,000 clones, roughly 89% seen once; the top ten hold 2% to 2.5%. The source was PBMCs, collected around atezolizumab (anti-PD-L1) treatment. This sequence was found in a man in his sixties with urothelial cancer.

This CDR3 reads CASSPTSGLTYEQYF. In nucleotides, the CDR3 is TGCGCCAGCAGCCCGACTAGCGGGCTCACCTACGAGCAGTACTTC. The V call is TRBV5-1, the J call TRBJ2-7, with 10 positions matching TRBD2. V lost 4 bases to trimming and J lost 2 bases; unmatched junction nucleotides: 6. This CDR3 comprises 15 residues. The germline CDR1 and CDR2 sequences are SGHRS and YFSETQ.